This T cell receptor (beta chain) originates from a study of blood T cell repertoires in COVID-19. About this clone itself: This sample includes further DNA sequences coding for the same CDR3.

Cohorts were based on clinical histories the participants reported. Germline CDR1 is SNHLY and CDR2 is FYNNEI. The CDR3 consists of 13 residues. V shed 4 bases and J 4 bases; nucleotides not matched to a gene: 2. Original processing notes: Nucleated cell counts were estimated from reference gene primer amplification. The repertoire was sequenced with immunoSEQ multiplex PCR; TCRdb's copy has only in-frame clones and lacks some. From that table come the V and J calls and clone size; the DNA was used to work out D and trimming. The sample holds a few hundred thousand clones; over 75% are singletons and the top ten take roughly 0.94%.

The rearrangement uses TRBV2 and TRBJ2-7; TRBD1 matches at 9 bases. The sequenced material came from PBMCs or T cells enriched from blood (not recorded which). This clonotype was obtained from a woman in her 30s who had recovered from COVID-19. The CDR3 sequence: CASSVDRGYEQYF. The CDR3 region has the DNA TGTGCCAGCAGTGTCGACAGGGGGTACGAGCAGTACTTC.